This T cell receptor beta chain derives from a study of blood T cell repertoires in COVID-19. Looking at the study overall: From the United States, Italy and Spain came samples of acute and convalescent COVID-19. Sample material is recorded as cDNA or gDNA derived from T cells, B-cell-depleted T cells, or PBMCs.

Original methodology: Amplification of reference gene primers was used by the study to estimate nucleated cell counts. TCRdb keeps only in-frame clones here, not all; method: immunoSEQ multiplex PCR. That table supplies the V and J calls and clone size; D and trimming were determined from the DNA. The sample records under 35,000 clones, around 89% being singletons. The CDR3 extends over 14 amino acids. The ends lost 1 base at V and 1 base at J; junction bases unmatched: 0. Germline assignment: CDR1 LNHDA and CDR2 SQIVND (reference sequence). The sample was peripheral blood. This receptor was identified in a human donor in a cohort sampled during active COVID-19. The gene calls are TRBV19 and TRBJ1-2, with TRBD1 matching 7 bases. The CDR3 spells CASSIAGGNYGYTF. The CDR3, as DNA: TGTGCCAGTAGTATAGCAGGGGGTAACTATGGCTACACCTTC.